These 23 T cell receptor beta chains were all obtained from the same sample, sequenced in a study of OX40 agonist ivuxolimab in advanced cancers. Only in-frame clones appear in the TCRdb table, and some are missing; sequencing was by immunoSEQ multiplex PCR. The sample records around 20,000 clones, about 90% being singletons. Sequences were derived from CD4+ or CD8+ T cells sorted from blood, sampled in a trial of the OX40 agonist ivuxolimab. The receptors were sampled from an adult with an advanced solid tumor such as melanoma, head and neck, liver or kidney cancer.

This chain uses TRBV10-2 with TRBJ2-2, with TRBD2 matching over 10 bases. Germline lookup yields CDR1 WSHSY and CDR2 SAAADI. Germline trimming cut 6 bases from V and 5 bases from J; bases unmatched to any gene: 15. CDR3 length: 18 amino acids. The CDR3 region is CASSLTSGTVLFTGELFF. As DNA, the CDR3 is TGCGCCAGCAGCCTAACTAGCGGGACCGTCTTATTTACCGGGGAGCTGTTTTTT.

This clone was counted once. The rearrangement uses TRBV25-1 and TRBJ2-5, with a tentative D call TRBD1 (5 bases). Germline V gene lookup returns CDR1 MGHDK and CDR2 SYGVNS. The CDR3 extends over 11 amino acids. V lost 7 bases, J lost 7 bases, and 10 bases lay in between. The CDR3 DNA is TGTGCCAGCACCCGTAGGGGGACCCAGTACTTC. This sequence encodes CASTRRGTQYF. Variable domain in full (rest from reference TRBV25-1 and TRBJ2-5): EADIYQTPRYLVIGTGKKITLECSQTMGHDKMYWYQQDPGMELHLIHYSYGVNSTEKGDLSSESTVSRIRTEHFPLTLESARPSHTSQYLCASTRRGTQYFGPGTRLLVL.

The chain recombines TRBV4-3 with TRBJ2-7; 11 bases align to TRBD2. The CDR3 is 15 residues long. CDR1 and CDR2 from the germline V gene are LGHNA and YSLEER. With V trimmed by 1 base and J by 3 bases, 2 bases remained unmatched. CDR3 nucleotides: TGCGCCAGCAGCCAAGTCCTAGCGGGAGGCTACGAGCAGTACTTC. It codes for CASSQVLAGGYEQYF.

DNA for the CDR3: TGTGCCAGCAGCATCCCAGGGTACTACGAGCAGTACTTC. Amino acids: CASSIPGYYEQYF. V and J are TRBV11-3 and TRBJ2-7; tentatively, D is TRBD1 (5 bases). V was shortened by 5 bases and J by 3 bases, with 11 bases between the two germline ends. Germline V CDR1 and CDR2: SGHNT, YENEEA. This CDR3 region has 13 residues.

The chain uses TRBV30 and TRBJ2-1, with D possibly TRBD2 on 5 matching bases. Germline CDR1 is GTSNPN and CDR2 is SVGIG (reference sequence). V lost 2 bases, J lost 4 bases, and 12 bases lay in between. The CDR3 runs 14 residues. The CDR3 region is CAWSPVAPYNEQFF. Here the CDR3 DNA reads TGTGCCTGGAGTCCGGTAGCGCCTTACAATGAGCAGTTCTTC.

V is TRBV25-1 and J is TRBJ1-2; 8 nucleotides match TRBD1. The CDR3 spans 18 residues. The germline gives CDR1 MGHDK, CDR2 SYGVNS. V dropped 4 bases and J dropped 1; count of bases not matched to a gene: 14. CDR3 coding DNA: TGTGCCAGCAGTGTAGGCGGGATACAGGGGGTTTTTAACTATGGCTACACCTTC. Its translation: CASSVGGIQGVFNYGYTF.

The chain couples TRBV2 to TRBJ2-7; 11 bases are shared with TRBD2. This CDR3 contains 15 residues. After removal of 6 bases from V and 5 bases from J, the junction contained 9 bases not matched to a gene. CDR1 is SNHLY and CDR2 is FYNNEI in the germline V gene. CDR3 in amino acids: CASRSTSGSFDEQYF. CDR3 DNA: TGTGCCAGCAGGTCCACTAGCGGGAGTTTCGACGAGCAGTACTTC.

The V and J genes are TRBV28 and TRBJ2-5; possible D gene TRBD1, 5 bases. Trimming took 3 bases from V and 3 from J, leaving 14 bases between them. Per germline, CDR1 MDHEN and CDR2 SYDVKM. The CDR3 extends over 15 amino acids. The CDR3 region has the DNA TGTGCCAGCAGTTTTGTGGCGGACAAGGAAGAGACCCAGTACTTC. Its protein product is CASSFVADKEETQYF.

V gene TRBV6-1 combines with J gene TRBJ1-5; D is undetermined. CDR1 is MNHNS, CDR2 SASEGT, per germline. Trimming removed 2 bases at V and 6 bases at J, with 8 bases between. The CDR3 is 13 residues long. CDR3 sequence (DNA): TGTGCCAGCAGTGAATGGGAAACTCAGCCCCAGCATTTT. It encodes CASSEWETQPQHF.

The gene calls are TRBV19 and TRBJ1-6, with 8 bases fitting TRBD1. CDR3 length: 14 residues. The germline gives CDR1 LNHDA, CDR2 SQIVND (reference sequence). Losses at the gene ends were 9 bases for V and 9 bases for J; bases not matched to a gene: 10. CDR3 residues: CASHTGGAFSPLHF. Here the CDR3 DNA reads TGTGCCAGCCACACAGGGGGTGCCTTTTCACCCCTCCACTTT.

The V call is TRBV28, the J call TRBJ2-5, with D maybe TRBD1 (6 bases). V gave up 3 bases and J gave up 5 bases, with 19 bases separating them. Germline CDR1 MDHEN, CDR2 SYDVKM. The CDR3 runs 16 residues. DNA of the CDR3: TGTGCCAGCAGTTTTAAGGTGGGGTGGGGGCCTGAGACCCAGTACTTC. Protein sequence: CASSFKVGWGPETQYF.

The rearrangement uses TRBV28 and TRBJ1-1, with D possibly being TRBD1 (5 bases). CDR3 length: 16 amino acids. V lost 3 bases and J 6 bases, leaving 20 bases between the germline ends. Germline CDR1 reads MDHEN; CDR2 reads SYDVKM. CDR3 sequence (DNA): TGTGCCAGCAGTTTCCGTGGGGCCGGTAATGGGGCTGAAGCTTTCTTT. Residues: CASSFRGAGNGAEAFF.

The chain links TRBV5-1 to TRBJ2-3; TRBD1 matches 7 bases. Germline V gene sequence: CDR1 SGHRS, CDR2 YFSETQ. Unmatched junction bases numbered 6, after V lost 0 bases and J lost 2 bases. The CDR3 has 16 residues. In DNA form, the CDR3 reads TGCGCCAGCAGCTTGGAGAGGGGGCTATCCACAGATACGCAGTATTTT. Encoded protein: CASSLERGLSTDTQYF.

This rearrangement joins TRBV19 to TRBJ1-2; D ambiguous. Germline-derived CDR1 and CDR2 are LNHDA and SQIVND (reference sequence). The V end was cut by 1 base, the J end by 4 bases, with 19 bases between. This CDR3 is 17 amino acids long. CDR3 DNA sequence: TGTGCCAGTAGTATAGCAGTGCGAGAGTATCTTTTCTATGGCTACACCTTC. Protein product: CASSIAVREYLFYGYTF. Variable domain in full (rest from reference TRBV19 and TRBJ1-2): DGGITQSPKYLFRKEGQNVTLSCEQNLNHDAMYWYRQDPGQGLRLIYYSQIVNDFQKGDIAEGYSVSREKKESFPLTVTSAQKNPTAFYLCASSIAVREYLFYGYTFGSGTRLTVV.

The rearrangement joins TRBV7-3 to TRBJ1-1; D unresolved. This CDR3 region has 12 residues. CDR1 SGHTA and CDR2 FQGTGA come from the germline V gene. V shed 5 bases and J shed 7 bases, with 11 bases lying between them. DNA for the CDR3: TGTGCCAGCAGCACCCCGGAGGGTGAAGCTTTCTTT. Protein product: CASSTPEGEAFF.

This sequence joins TRBV6-1 and TRBJ2-7; D is uncertain. The CDR3 contains 11 residues. The germline CDR1 and CDR2 sequences are MNHNS and SASEGT. The V end lost 6 bases, the J end lost 3 bases, and 6 bases lay between the germline ends. CDR3 loop: CASRDYYEQYF. In nucleotides, the CDR3 is TGTGCCAGCAGGGATTACTACGAGCAGTACTTC.

The chain employs TRBV20-1 and TRBJ2-7; D not resolved. Germline CDR1 is DFQATT and CDR2 is SNEGSKA (reference sequence). The CDR3 is 10 residues long. Trimming stripped 6 bases from V and 3 bases from J, with 6 bases between. The CDR3 DNA reads TGCAGTGCCTACGACTACGAGCAGTACTTC. This translates into CSAYDYEQYF.

This chain uses TRBV27 with TRBJ2-1; 8 nucleotides align to TRBD2. The CDR3 is 15 residues long. V dropped 2 bases and J dropped 4; count of bases not matched to a gene: 4. Looked up from germline, CDR1 is MNHEY and CDR2 is SMNVEV (reference sequence). CDR3 sequence: CASSLRLARYNEQFF. The CDR3 nucleotides read TGTGCCAGCAGTTTAAGACTAGCGAGGTACAATGAGCAGTTCTTC.

The V call is TRBV27, the J call TRBJ1-1; TRBD1 matches at 7 bases. CDR3 length: 15 amino acids. From germline, CDR1 is MNHEY and CDR2 SMNVEV (reference sequence). V shed 6 bases, J shed 0 bases, and the junction held 7 bases outside the gene matches. CDR3 residues: CASRTGQEMNTEAFF. CDR3 in DNA: TGTGCCAGCAGGACAGGACAGGAAATGAACACTGAAGCTTTCTTT.

The chain joins TRBV27 to TRBJ2-5, with D possibly TRBD1 on 5 matching bases. The CDR3 extends over 14 amino acids. V dropped 2 bases and J dropped 5 bases, with 12 bases sitting between them. Germline V lookup: CDR1 MNHEY, CDR2 SMNVEV (reference sequence). The CDR3 nucleotides are TGTGCCAGCAGTTTAGTAGGGGCCCAGGAGACCCAGTACTTC. It is translated as CASSLVGAQETQYF.

The J gene is TRBJ2-1, the V gene TRBV2; D uncertain. CDR3 size: 12 residues. The ends were cut back, 5 bases at V and 8 bases at J, with 10 bases in the middle. Germline V gene lookup returns CDR1 SNHLY and CDR2 FYNNEI. In nucleotides, the CDR3 is TGTGCCAGCAGTTCCCTTGCTGATGAGCAGTTCTTC. Translated: CASSSLADEQFF.

The chain couples TRBV7-9 to TRBJ2-3, with D possibly TRBD2 on 7 matching bases. V lost 5 bases, J lost 2 bases, and 11 bases lay in between. Germline lookup yields CDR1 SEHNR and CDR2 FQNEAQ (reference sequence). The CDR3 is made up of 14 amino acids. The CDR3 reads CASSLGGLTDTQYF. The CDR3 DNA follows: TGTGCCAGCAGCCTCGGGGGGCTCACAGATACGCAGTATTTT.

The chain links TRBV6-6 to TRBJ2-5; D could derive from TRBD1 or TRBD2 (6 bases each). Germline assignment: CDR1 MNHNY and CDR2 SVGAGI (reference sequence). V was shortened by 3 bases and J by 4 bases, with 15 bases between the two germline ends. CDR3 length: 15 amino acids. The CDR3 region has the DNA TGTGCCAGCAGTTATTCGCAAGGAGGGGGAGAGACCCAGTACTTC. Amino acids: CASSYSQGGGETQYF.